This T cell receptor (beta chain) is from a study of blood T cell repertoires in COVID-19. The table came from immunoSEQ multiplex PCR; TCRdb's copy has only in-frame clones and leaves some out. The sample shows approximately 82,000 clones, approximately 80% of them seen only once. The CDR3 runs to 16 residues. Unmatched junction bases numbered 8, after V lost 4 bases and J lost 6 bases. Per the germline V gene, CDR1 is PRHDT and CDR2 is FYEKMQ (reference sequence). The chain uses TRBV13 and TRBJ2-3; the match to TRBD2 covers 12 bases. The specimen sequenced was peripheral blood. This receptor was identified in a woman between 65 and 79 years old with active or convalescent COVID-19. This CDR3 is CASSSGLAGIYDTQYF. The CDR3 nucleotides read TGTGCCAGCAGCTCCGGACTAGCGGGGATCTACGATACGCAGTATTTT.